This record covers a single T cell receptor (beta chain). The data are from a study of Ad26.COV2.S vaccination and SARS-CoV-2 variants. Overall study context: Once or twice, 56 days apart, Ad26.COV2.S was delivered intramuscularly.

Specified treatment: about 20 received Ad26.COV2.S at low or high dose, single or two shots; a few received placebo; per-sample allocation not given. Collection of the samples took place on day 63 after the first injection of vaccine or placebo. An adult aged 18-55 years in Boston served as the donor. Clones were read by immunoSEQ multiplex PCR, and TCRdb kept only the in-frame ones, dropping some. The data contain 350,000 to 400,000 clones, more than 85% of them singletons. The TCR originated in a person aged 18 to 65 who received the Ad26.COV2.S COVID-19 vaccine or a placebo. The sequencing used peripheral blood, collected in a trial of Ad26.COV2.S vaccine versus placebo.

The DNA for the CDR3 is TGTGCCAGCAGTTTCGGGGCGGAGAACACTGAAGCTTTCTTT. Translated: CASSFGAENTEAFF. This chain connects TRBV27 to TRBJ1-1; possibly TRBD1 for D (5 bases). This CDR3 is 14 amino acids long. CDR1 and CDR2 (germline): MNHEY, SMNVEV (reference sequence). V lost 3 bases, J lost 1 base, and 9 bases lay in between.